These 21 T cell receptor beta chains were sequenced from one sample in a study of T cell repertoires in cytomegalovirus infection. TCRdb called the reads again in MiXCR, with one record for every CDR3 protein. The sample gives about 260,000 distinct CDR3 sequences, roughly 13% of which show up once; 8.8% is in the top ten. Sequencing was performed on PBMCs. The receptors were gathered from a human donor in good health (CMV status not recorded). Some clones in this sample may be carry-over from other donors' samples.

Many counts were recorded for this clonotype. CDR3 DNA: TGTGCCAGCAGCTTAATTCCCAGGGGCGAGGGAGCGCAGTATTTT. Translated: CASSLIPRGEGAQYF. The rearrangement joins TRBV7-3 to TRBJ2-3; D may be TRBD1 (6 bases). Germline assignment: CDR1 SGHTA and CDR2 FQGTGA. V lost 1 base, J lost 10 bases, and 18 bases lay in between. CDR3 length: 15 residues.

A few counts support this clonotype. The genes are TRBV5-1 and TRBJ1-5; D not resolved. V was pared by 2 bases and J by 4 bases, with 16 bases between. The CDR3 has 16 amino acids. CDR1 is SGHRS, CDR2 YFSETQ, per germline. The CDR3 nucleotides read TGCGCCAGCAGCTTAGGTCCCGGGGTCCCTAATCAGCCCCAGCATTTT. It is translated as CASSLGPGVPNQPQHF.

This clonotype showed up many times. The chain uses TRBV29-1 and TRBJ2-5; D may correspond to TRBD1 or TRBD2 (5 bases each). Trimming pared 4 bases from V and 3 bases from J, leaving 9 bases between. Looked up from germline, CDR1 is SQVTM and CDR2 is ANQGSEA. This CDR3 region has 12 residues. The CDR3 DNA follows: TGCAGCGTTGCCGGGACCGAAGAGACCCAGTACTTC. This encodes CSVAGTEETQYF.

This clonotype was detected many times. The V gene is TRBV12-3 or TRBV12-4, the J gene TRBJ2-7, with 9 nucleotides matching TRBD1. J lost 7 bases, V lost 6 bases, and 4 bases had no gene match. The length of the CDR3 is 12 residues. DNA of the CDR3: TGTGCCAGCAGCCTCGGGACAGGGGAGCAGTACTTC. It yields the protein CASSLGTGEQYF.

This clonotype was found a few times. V gene TRBV20-1 combines with J gene TRBJ2-1; 8 nucleotides align to TRBD2. J was trimmed by 4 bases and V by 5 bases; bases with no gene match: 7. The germline gives CDR1 DFQATT, CDR2 SNEGSKA (reference sequence). CDR3 length: 14 amino acids. The DNA of the CDR3 is TGCAGTGCTCCCGGGACTAGAGATTACAATGAGCAGTTCTTC. This gives the protein CSAPGTRDYNEQFF.

This clonotype came up many times. V usage is TRBV5-4 and J usage is TRBJ2-1, with TRBD1 matching over 8 bases. Per germline, CDR1 SGHNT and CDR2 YYREEE (reference sequence). The V gene end was trimmed by 2 bases and the J gene end by 3 bases; junction bases not matched to a gene: 4. The CDR3 spans 15 residues. CDR3 DNA: TGTGCCAGCAGCTTTCGACAGGGGATCTACAATGAGCAGTTCTTC. Protein product: CASSFRQGIYNEQFF.

The genes are TRBV5-4 and TRBJ2-7, with 8 bases that match TRBD1. Germline assignment: CDR1 SGHNT and CDR2 YYREEE (reference sequence). This CDR3 comprises 14 residues. The junction had 3 bases not matched to a gene; V was cut back by 2 bases and J by 2 bases. Here the CDR3 reads CASSFQDRAYEQYF. The CDR3 nucleotides are TGTGCCAGCAGCTTCCAGGACAGGGCCTACGAGCAGTACTTC.

CDR3 protein: CSARAPTSAYEQYF. CDR3 DNA: TGCAGTGCTAGAGCCCCGACTAGCGCCTACGAGCAGTACTTC. The chain links TRBV20-1 to TRBJ2-7, with TRBD2 matching over 8 bases. Germline V gives CDR1 DFQATT, CDR2 SNEGSKA (reference sequence). The CDR3 covers 14 residues. V shed 1 base and J 2 bases; nucleotides not matched to a gene: 4.

Concerning this clonotype: Relative to the germline gene, one junction end is altered; a read error may explain this. The chain employs TRBV28 and TRBJ2-7, with D hard to call. Germline CDR1 is MDHEN and CDR2 is SYDVKM. This CDR3 comprises 12 residues. The CDR3 loop is CTSEAVNYEQYF. CDR3 DNA: TGTACCAGTGAGGCAGTAAACTACGAGCAGTACTTC.

This clonotype was detected ten times or more. The rearrangement uses TRBV12-3 or TRBV12-4 and TRBJ1-1, with D possibly matching TRBD1 (6 bases). V was cut by 8 bases and J by 1 base, with 11 bases left in between. This CDR3 has 13 amino acids. CDR3 residues: CASSWTANTEAFF. CDR3 in DNA: TGTGCCAGCTCCTGGACAGCGAACACTGAAGCTTTCTTT.

This clonotype has at least ten counts. The chain is built from TRBV4-1 and TRBJ1-5; possibly TRBD1 for D (5 bases). CDR1 and CDR2 from the germline V gene are MGHRA and YSYEKL. The CDR3 covers 15 residues. V was shortened by 0 bases and J by 1 base, with 7 bases between the two germline ends. The CDR3 protein is CASSQDRGSNQPQHF. CDR3 DNA: TGCGCCAGCAGCCAAGATCGGGGCAGCAATCAGCCCCAGCATTTT.

This clonotype was seen a handful of times. The rearrangement links TRBV29-1 to TRBJ1-3, with D unresolved. Per germline, CDR1 SQVTM and CDR2 ANQGSEA. The germline V and J ends were trimmed by 0 bases and 0 bases, with 6 bases remaining between them. There are 14 residues in the CDR3. The CDR3 nucleotides read TGCAGCGTTGAAGAGGCCTACTCTGGAAACACCATATATTTT. Protein product: CSVEEAYSGNTIYF.

This clonotype was picked up a small number of times. J is TRBJ2-5 and V is TRBV7-9; D is unclear. Germline V gives CDR1 SEHNR, CDR2 FQNEAQ (reference sequence). This CDR3 has 15 amino acids. V dropped 0 bases and J dropped 4 bases, with 12 bases sitting between them. CDR3 amino acids: CASSLAAMAAETQYF. The CDR3 nucleotides are TGTGCCAGCAGCTTAGCTGCAATGGCTGCAGAGACCCAGTACTTC.

This clonotype was detected a few times. The rearrangement joins TRBV29-1 to TRBJ1-3, with D possibly matching TRBD1 (6 bases). This CDR3 has 15 amino acids. The V and J ends lost 7 bases and 0 bases respectively, with 16 bases between them. Looked up from germline, CDR1 is SQVTM and CDR2 is ANQGSEA. CDR3 sequence: CSAWGGSFSGNTIYF. CDR3 coding DNA: TGCAGCGCTTGGGGGGGCAGCTTCTCTGGAAACACCATATATTTT.

This clonotype appeared many times. The chain uses TRBV7-9 and TRBJ2-6; 7 nucleotides agree with TRBD1. The CDR3 totals 18 residues. Germline lookup yields CDR1 SEHNR and CDR2 FQNEAQ (reference sequence). J lost 2 bases, V lost 3 bases, and 10 bases had no gene match. CDR3 loop: CASSFSGTAKAGANVLTF. CDR3 DNA sequence: TGTGCCAGCAGCTTCAGTGGGACAGCCAAGGCTGGGGCCAACGTCCTGACTTTC.

The V and J genes are TRBV4-1 and TRBJ1-5; possible D gene TRBD1, 6 bases. V lost 1 base to trimming and J lost 2 bases, with 18 bases between them. Germline V CDR1 and CDR2: MGHRA, YSYEKL. This CDR3 has 18 amino acids. CDR3 nucleotides: TGCGCCAGCAGCCAAGTGGAAGGGAACAGGGATGGCAATCAGCCCCAGCATTTT. Translating it yields CASSQVEGNRDGNQPQHF.

This clonotype appeared many times. The V gene is TRBV28, the J gene TRBJ2-7; the D gene is possibly TRBD1 (6 bases). Germline V gives CDR1 MDHEN, CDR2 SYDVKM. The length of the CDR3 is 14 residues. The ends were cut back, 7 bases at V and 9 bases at J, with 22 bases in the middle. In DNA form, the CDR3 reads TGTGCCAGCACTTCGGGGAACGGGCTACAGGGGCAGTACTTC. Encoded protein: CASTSGNGLQGQYF.

This clonotype has more than one count but fewer than ten. The V and J genes are TRBV29-1 and TRBJ2-5; D gene uncertain. CDR1 SQVTM and CDR2 ANQGSEA come from the germline V gene. V lost 4 bases and J lost 2, with 23 bases in between. CDR3 length: 17 residues. CDR3 coding DNA: TGCAGCGTTGGAGGCCGAAGAATGGTCAGCATTCAAGAGACCCAGTACTTC. The encoded protein is CSVGGRRMVSIQETQYF.

This clonotype was picked up many times. The rearrangement links TRBV19 to TRBJ1-3, with D hard to call. Trimming removed 6 bases at V and 0 bases at J, with 15 bases between. CDR3 length: 16 residues. The germline V gene encodes CDR1 LNHDA and CDR2 SQIVND (reference sequence). The CDR3 reads CASRYFPDFSGNTIYF. The CDR3 nucleotides read TGTGCCAGTAGATACTTTCCGGACTTCTCTGGAAACACCATATATTTT.

This clonotype was seen a handful of times. The rearrangement joins TRBV12-5 to TRBJ1-5; D gene uncertain. Looked up from germline, CDR1 is LGHNT and CDR2 is FRNRAP. V was clipped by 5 bases and J by 2 bases, with 16 bases between them. CDR3 size: 16 residues. This CDR3 is CASGIDREVGNQPQHF. DNA for the CDR3: TGTGCTAGTGGTATCGATCGGGAAGTAGGCAATCAGCCCCAGCATTTT.

The chain employs TRBV5-1 and TRBJ2-2; D assignment may be TRBD1 or TRBD2 (5 bases each). With 4 bases removed from V and 1 base from J, the gap between germline ends came to 14 bases. This CDR3 is 16 amino acids long. Germline CDR1 and CDR2: SGHRS and YFSETQ. CDR3 sequence reads: CASSLEGTRNTGELFF. The CDR3 DNA reads as TGCGCCAGCAGCCTAGAAGGGACGCGGAACACCGGGGAGCTGTTTTTT.